A selection of T cell receptor beta chains follows, all from one sample in a study of read filtering for tumor transcriptome and immune sequencing. TCRdb ran MiXCR on the reads and lists one entry per CDR3 protein. The sample shows some 20,000 distinct CDR3 sequences, approximately 20% of them seen only once. The source material was a population of CD138-negative cells sorted from bone marrow. The receptors shown here come from a donor aged 40 or older with multiple myeloma. CDR3s include the opening cysteine and the closing phenylalanine or tryptophan. Fields, in order: D gene, V gene, J gene, clone size, CDR3 DNA, CDR3 protein. D genes are given only for firm matches. Expanded clones are given a class, and other clones once, few, many or no size at all.

D gene: .
V gene: TRBV2
J gene: TRBJ1-5
clone size: medium-sized
CDR3 DNA: TGTGCCAGCAGTGAATTTTGGGCCCAGGGGCAGCCCCAGCATTTT
CDR3 protein: CASSEFWAQGQPQHF

D gene: .
V gene: TRBV7-9
J gene: TRBJ2-1
clone size: many
CDR3 DNA: TGTGCCAGCAGCTTAGTCCGGAATGAGCAGTTCTTC
CDR3 protein: CASSLVRNEQFF

D gene: .
V gene: TRBV12-3/TRBV12-4
J gene: TRBJ2-7
clone size: many
CDR3 DNA: TGTGCCAGCAGACGGACCAGCTCCTACGAGCAGTACTTC
CDR3 protein: CASRRTSSYEQYF

D gene: .
V gene: TRBV20-1
J gene: TRBJ1-4
clone size: .
CDR3 DNA: TGCAGTGCTAGTGACCGAAGGGGCACGAGTGAAAAACTGGTTTTT
CDR3 protein: CSASDRRGTSEKLVF

D gene: TRBD1
V gene: TRBV29-1
J gene: TRBJ1-1
clone size: few
CDR3 DNA: TGCAGCGAGAAGAACAGGGGCGTGAACACTGAAGCTTTCTTT
CDR3 protein: CSEKNRGVNTEAFF

D gene: TRBD2
V gene: TRBV2
J gene: TRBJ2-1
clone size: .
CDR3 DNA: TGTACCAGCAGTGATCCTAGCGGGAGGGCCGTTGAGCAGTTCTTC
CDR3 protein: CTSSDPSGRAVEQFF

D gene: .
V gene: TRBV27
J gene: TRBJ2-7
clone size: medium-sized
CDR3 DNA: TGTGCCAGCAGCAAATACCCCGGATACGAGCAGTACTTC
CDR3 protein: CASSKYPGYEQYF

D gene: TRBD2
V gene: TRBV7-2
J gene: TRBJ2-5
clone size: many
CDR3 DNA: TGTGCCAGCAGCTTAGAACGACTAGCTCGGGAGACCCAGTACTTC
CDR3 protein: CASSLERLARETQYF

D gene: TRBD1
V gene: TRBV29-1
J gene: TRBJ1-6
clone size: many
CDR3 DNA: TGCAGCGCTCGGGACAGCAATTCACCCCTCCACTTT
CDR3 protein: CSARDSNSPLHF

D gene: .
V gene: TRBV6-6
J gene: TRBJ2-7
clone size: many
CDR3 DNA: TGTGCCCACGGACGCACGGCCTACGAGCAGTACTTC
CDR3 protein: CAHGRTAYEQYF

D gene: .
V gene: TRBV28
J gene: TRBJ1-5
clone size: medium-sized
CDR3 DNA: TGTGCCAGCAGTTTACTGGGTACCTCTTATAGCAATCAGCCCCAGCATTTT
CDR3 protein: CASSLLGTSYSNQPQHF

D gene: .
V gene: TRBV4-1
J gene: TRBJ2-1
clone size: medium-sized
CDR3 DNA: TGCGCCAGCAGCCAAGATTATCCGCGTCATGAGCAGTTCTTC
CDR3 protein: CASSQDYPRHEQFF

D gene: TRBD1
V gene: TRBV10-3
J gene: TRBJ2-2
clone size: many
CDR3 DNA: TGTGCCATCAGTGGCAACGGGACAGAAAGGAACACCGGGGAGCTGTTTTTT
CDR3 protein: CAISGNGTERNTGELFF

D gene: .
V gene: TRBV4-3
J gene: TRBJ2-2
clone size: many
CDR3 DNA: TGTGCCAGCAGCCAACACGACGGGAACACCGGGGAGCTGTTTTTT
CDR3 protein: CASSQHDGNTGELFF

D gene: TRBD1
V gene: TRBV3-1
J gene: TRBJ1-2
clone size: .
CDR3 DNA: TGTGCCAGCAGTCAAGGCGGACAGGGATTTGGCTGCACCTTC
CDR3 protein: CASSQGGQGFGCTF

D gene: TRBD2
V gene: TRBV7-9
J gene: TRBJ2-1
clone size: .
CDR3 DNA: TGTGCCAGCAGTCCTAGCGGGAGCTTCTACAATGAGCAGTTCTTC
CDR3 protein: CASSPSGSFYNEQFF

D gene: TRBD1
V gene: TRBV4-1
J gene: TRBJ2-7
clone size: many
CDR3 DNA: TGCGCCAGCAGCCCAGGACAGGGAGGATCCTACGAGCAGTACTTC
CDR3 protein: CASSPGQGGSYEQYF

D gene: .
V gene: TRBV7-7
J gene: TRBJ2-3
clone size: few
CDR3 DNA: TGTGCTAGCAGTACCCTGGGGAGGACCACAGATACGCAGTATTTT
CDR3 protein: CASSTLGRTTDTQYF

D gene: .
V gene: TRBV28
J gene: TRBJ2-3
clone size: .
CDR3 DNA: TGTGCCTCCCAGGGCCGCACAGATACGCAGTATTTT
CDR3 protein: CASQGRTDTQYF

D gene: .
V gene: TRBV30
J gene: TRBJ2-5
clone size: few
CDR3 DNA: TGTGCCTGGAGGCGAACTCAAAGACTCAGGGGCACAGAGACCCAGTACTTC
CDR3 protein: CAWRRTQRLRGTETQYF

D gene: TRBD2
V gene: TRBV9
J gene: TRBJ2-1
clone size: few
CDR3 DNA: TGTGCCAGCAAGCGAGGACTAGACTCCAATGAGCAGTTCTTC
CDR3 protein: CASKRGLDSNEQFF

D gene: .
V gene: TRBV6-5
J gene: TRBJ2-1
clone size: .
CDR3 DNA: TGTGCCAGCAGTTATATCCAGGGCAATGAGCAGTTCTTC
CDR3 protein: CASSYIQGNEQFF

D gene: TRBD2
V gene: TRBV20-1
J gene: TRBJ2-1
clone size: few
CDR3 DNA: TGCAGTGCTAGTCCTAGCGGGAGGGCCTGGAATGAGCAGTTCTTC
CDR3 protein: CSASPSGRAWNEQFF

D gene: TRBD2
V gene: TRBV9
J gene: TRBJ2-7
clone size: few
CDR3 DNA: TGTGCCAGCAGCGTAGCTTCGGCTAGCGGGAGCTACGAGCAGAACTTC
CDR3 protein: CASSVASASGSYEQNF

D gene: .
V gene: TRBV5-1
J gene: TRBJ2-3
clone size: .
CDR3 DNA: TGCGCCAGCAGCTTGGGCACCTTTTCGGATACGCAGTATTTT
CDR3 protein: CASSLGTFSDTQYF